What follows describes a single T cell receptor (beta chain). This entry comes from a study of cytomegalovirus exposure and HLA in healthy donors. 60 Vbeta and 13 Jbeta primers were used in PCR. Sequencing used immunoSEQ multiplex PCR; TCRdb keeps in-frame clones, though not all of them. The profile shows approximately 100,000 clones, about four fifths of them singletons. Germline CDR1 is LGHNA and CDR2 is YSLEER. The CDR3 is 14 amino acids. V was cut by 4 bases and J by 9 bases, with 13 bases left in between. Sequences were obtained from PBMCs. The chain carries TRBV4-3 and TRBJ1-6; no clear D gene. This TCR was sampled from a female donor in good health and CMV-seropositive. The DNA of the CDR3 is TGCGCCAGCAGCCTGACATCGTCCGGTTCACCCCTCCACTTT. Translated, it gives CASSLTSSGSPLHF.